The 12 T cell receptor beta chains listed next were all sequenced from one sample in a study of blood T cells in healthy people across ages. Alongside a J-beta primer mix, a sample-barcoded 5' primer served in a second PCR lasting 7 to 11 cycles. TCRdb passed the 5' RACE reads through MiXCR, listing each CDR3 protein once. This table holds approximately 670,000 distinct CDR3 sequences, roughly two fifths found once. The source material was blood. The origin of the receptors is a man aged 80 or over in good health.

The chain uses TRBV29-1 and TRBJ2-1; D remains unclear. CDR1 SQVTM and CDR2 ANQGSEA come from the germline V gene. V dropped 5 bases and J dropped 2 bases, with 13 bases sitting between them. The CDR3 loop spans 14 amino acids. The CDR3 spells CSVSSTSAYNEQFF. The DNA for the CDR3 is TGCAGCGTTTCCAGTACCTCCGCCTACAATGAGCAGTTCTTC.

This clonotype was counted once. The rearrangement uses TRBV10-1 and TRBJ2-3, with a possible D match to TRBD2 (6 bases). Germline lookup yields CDR1 WNHNN and CDR2 SYGVQD (reference sequence). This CDR3 comprises 16 residues. V gave up 0 bases and J gave up 0 bases, with 10 bases separating them. This CDR3 reads CASSESSSGSTDTQYF. Here the CDR3 DNA reads TGCGCCAGCAGTGAGTCGAGTAGCGGAAGCACAGATACGCAGTATTTT.

V and J are TRBV14 and TRBJ2-4; 9 nucleotides line up with TRBD1. The J call may be incorrect, as the DNA end agrees better with TRBJ2-7. Germline CDR1 SGHDN, CDR2 FVKESK. The CDR3 covers 15 residues. In nucleotides, the CDR3 is TGTGCCAGCAGCCACCGTGGGACAGGGAACTACGAGCAGTACTTC. Its translation: CASSHRGTGNYEQYF.

The chain is built from TRBV11-2 and TRBJ2-2; no reliable D call. This CDR3 region has 15 residues. Between the trimmed V and J ends, which lost 1 base and 4 bases, there was a span of 10 bases. The germline gives CDR1 SGHAT, CDR2 FQNNGV. The CDR3 is CASSLVGSFTGELFF. The CDR3 bases are TGTGCCAGCAGCTTAGTGGGTTCTTTCACCGGGGAGCTGTTTTTT.

There are a few counts of this clonotype. This chain links TRBV6-1 with TRBJ1-5; 9 nucleotides match TRBD1. The CDR3 sequence is 13 residues long. J lost 6 bases, V lost 6 bases, and 3 bases had no gene match. CDR1 and CDR2 (germline): MNHNS, SASEGT. For the CDR3, the DNA is TGTGCCAGCAGGGCGGACAGGGGTCAGCCCCAGCATTTT. Its translation is CASRADRGQPQHF.

This clonotype is a singleton in its sample. The rearrangement links TRBV4-3 to TRBJ2-7; 7 bases line up with TRBD2. The CDR3 runs to 16 residues. V lost 4 bases and J lost 1; bases outside the gene matches: 10. The germline V gene encodes CDR1 LGHNA and CDR2 YSLEER. The CDR3 region has the DNA TGCGCCAGCAGCCGAGAGGCGCGGGGGAGATCCTACGAGCAGTACTTC. As protein: CASSREARGRSYEQYF.

The chain employs TRBV4-3 and TRBJ2-7, with 11 bases identical to TRBD2. Unmatched junction bases numbered 1, after V lost 0 bases and J lost 3 bases. Per germline, CDR1 LGHNA and CDR2 YSLEER. The CDR3 sequence is 15 residues long. CDR3 nucleotides: TGCGCCAGCAGCCAAGAGGGGACTAGCGGCTACGAGCAGTACTTC. This gives the protein CASSQEGTSGYEQYF.

This clonotype has ten or more counts. V and J are TRBV2 and TRBJ2-6; D tentatively reads TRBD1 or TRBD2 (5 bases each). Germline CDR1 reads SNHLY; CDR2 reads FYNNEI. CDR3 length: 16 residues. V lost 6 bases and J lost 0, with 12 bases in between. CDR3 sequence (DNA): TGTGCCAGCAGCGGGGACCAAGCCTCTGGGGCCAACGTCCTGACTTTC. Residues: CASSGDQASGANVLTF.

The V and J genes are TRBV14 and TRBJ2-2; no firm D call. V was clipped by 0 bases and J by 5 bases, with 13 bases between them. This CDR3 has 16 amino acids. Germline CDR1 and CDR2: SGHDN and FVKESK. Here the CDR3 DNA reads TGTGCCAGCAGCCAAGATTACCCACGGAGAACCGGGGAGCTGTTTTTT. This encodes CASSQDYPRRTGELFF.

This clonotype was observed a single time. V and J are TRBV15 and TRBJ2-2; the match to TRBD1 covers 7 bases. The CDR3 has 17 residues. With V trimmed by 1 base and J by 3 bases, 8 bases remained unmatched. Germline V gene sequence: CDR1 LNHNV, CDR2 YYDKDF (reference sequence). DNA for the CDR3: TGTGCCACCAGCAGAGTCTGGGACAGATCTTACACCGGGGAGCTGTTTTTT. Its protein is CATSRVWDRSYTGELFF. The full variable domain, with the rest looked up from reference TRBV15 and TRBJ2-2, is DAMVIQNPRYQVTQFGKPVTLSCSQTLNHNVMYWYQQKSSQAPKLLFHYYDKDFNNEADTPDNFQSRRPNTSFCFLDIRSPGLGDTAMYLCATSRVWDRSYTGELFFGEGSRLTVL.

The V gene is TRBV5-5, the J gene TRBJ2-7, with 7 bases lining up with TRBD2. This CDR3 comprises 14 residues. CDR1 is SGHKS, CDR2 YYEKEE, per germline (reference sequence). V lost 4 bases to trimming and J lost 0 bases; unmatched junction nucleotides: 4. The CDR3 region has the DNA TGTGCCAGCAGCGAGACTAGCCTCTCCTACGAGCAGTACTTC. As protein: CASSETSLSYEQYF.

The V call is TRBV6-2 or TRBV6-3, the J call TRBJ2-5; 9 bases agree with TRBD2. With V trimmed by 7 bases and J by 1 base, 13 bases remained unmatched. This CDR3 has 17 amino acids. Looked up from germline, CDR1 is MNHEY and CDR2 is SVGEGT. CDR3 residues: CASNPLPSGASQETQYF. The CDR3, as DNA: TGTGCCAGCAACCCACTTCCTAGCGGGGCTAGCCAAGAGACCCAGTACTTC.